This TCR beta chain was recovered during a study of shared clonotypes between healthy human individuals. Looking at the study overall: CD4 naive and memory got three plates each, CD8 naive two, CD8 memory one.

The study separated CD4+ cells into CD45RA+ naive and CD45RA-negative memory subsets. General study results and limits: Naive CD4 clonotypes overlapped across several donors at roughly 5.1%.

The CDR3 extends over 14 amino acids. V gave up 0 bases and J gave up 3 bases, with 10 bases separating them. Germline CDR1 is SGHRS and CDR2 is YFSETQ. Remarks on this clone: Its antigen is currently unknown. Other DNA sequences in the same sample also yield this CDR3.

Per the authors' pipeline: Junction-only sequences produced by ImmunoSEQ had no quality scores, so filtering differed. The method was immunoSEQ multiplex PCR; TCRdb's version includes in-frame clones alone and lacks a portion of them. D and trimming were read from the DNA, whereas the V and J calls and clone size are those reported in that table. Altogether roughly 2.5 million clones are present, around 90% being singletons, with the ten largest covering around 0.14%. This TCR was sampled from a man aged 18-30 years in good health. This sequence joins TRBV5-1 and TRBJ2-7, with D possibly being TRBD1 (6 bases). Sequencing was performed on naive CD4+ T cells sorted from blood. Subset defined: CD45RA+ positively selected. The CDR3: CASSLVAGVYEQYF. CDR3 sequence (DNA): TGCGCCAGCAGCTTGGTGGCAGGGGTCTACGAGCAGTACTTC.